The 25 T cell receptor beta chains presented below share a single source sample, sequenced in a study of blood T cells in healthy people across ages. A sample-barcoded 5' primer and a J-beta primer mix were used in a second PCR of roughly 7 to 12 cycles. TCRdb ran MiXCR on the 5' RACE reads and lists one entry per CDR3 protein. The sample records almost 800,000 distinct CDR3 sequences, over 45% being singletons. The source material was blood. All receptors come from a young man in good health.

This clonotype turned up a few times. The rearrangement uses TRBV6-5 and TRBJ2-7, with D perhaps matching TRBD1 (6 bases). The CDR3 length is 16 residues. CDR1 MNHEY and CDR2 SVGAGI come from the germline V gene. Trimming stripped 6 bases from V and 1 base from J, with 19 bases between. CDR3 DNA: TGTGCCAGCAGCCCTTCACAGGGTGCCCAATCCTACGAGCAGTACTTC. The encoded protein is CASSPSQGAQSYEQYF.

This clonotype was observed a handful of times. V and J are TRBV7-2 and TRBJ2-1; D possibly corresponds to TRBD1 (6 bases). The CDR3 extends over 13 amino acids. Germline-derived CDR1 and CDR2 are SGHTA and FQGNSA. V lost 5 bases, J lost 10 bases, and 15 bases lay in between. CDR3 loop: CASSEDSSREQFF. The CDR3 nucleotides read TGTGCCAGCAGCGAGGACAGCTCCCGGGAGCAGTTCTTC.

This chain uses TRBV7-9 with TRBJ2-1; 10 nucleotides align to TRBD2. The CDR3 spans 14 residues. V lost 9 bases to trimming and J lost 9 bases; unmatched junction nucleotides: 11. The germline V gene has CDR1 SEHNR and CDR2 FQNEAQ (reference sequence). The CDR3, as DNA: TGTGCCAGTACTAGCGGGGCAGAGCGGGGTGAGCAGTTCTTC. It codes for CASTSGAERGEQFF.

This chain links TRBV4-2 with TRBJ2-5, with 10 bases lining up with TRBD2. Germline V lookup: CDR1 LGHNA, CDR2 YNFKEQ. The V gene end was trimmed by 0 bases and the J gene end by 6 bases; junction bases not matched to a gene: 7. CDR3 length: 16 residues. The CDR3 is CASSQDLSGGAKTQYF. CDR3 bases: TGTGCCAGCAGCCAAGATCTGAGCGGGGGGGCCAAGACCCAGTACTTC.

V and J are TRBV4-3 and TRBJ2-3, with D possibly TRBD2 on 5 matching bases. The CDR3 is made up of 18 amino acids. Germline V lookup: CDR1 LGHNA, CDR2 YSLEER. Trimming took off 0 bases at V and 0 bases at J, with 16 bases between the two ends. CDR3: CASSQDRRSIASTDTQYF. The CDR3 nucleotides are TGCGCCAGCAGCCAAGATAGGAGGAGCATAGCTAGCACAGATACGCAGTATTTT.

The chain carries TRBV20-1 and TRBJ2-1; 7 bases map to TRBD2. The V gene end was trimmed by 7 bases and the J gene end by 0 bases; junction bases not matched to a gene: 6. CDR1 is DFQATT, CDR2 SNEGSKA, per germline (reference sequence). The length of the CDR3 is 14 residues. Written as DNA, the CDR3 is TGCAGTGGTTACCGGGACTACTCCTACAATGAGCAGTTCTTC. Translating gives CSGYRDYSYNEQFF.

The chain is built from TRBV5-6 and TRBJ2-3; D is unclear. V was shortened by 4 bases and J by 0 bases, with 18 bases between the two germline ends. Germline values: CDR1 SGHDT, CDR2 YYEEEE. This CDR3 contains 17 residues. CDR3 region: CASSTQDPDDSTDTQYF. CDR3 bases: TGTGCCAGCAGCACGCAGGACCCAGATGACAGCACAGATACGCAGTATTTT.

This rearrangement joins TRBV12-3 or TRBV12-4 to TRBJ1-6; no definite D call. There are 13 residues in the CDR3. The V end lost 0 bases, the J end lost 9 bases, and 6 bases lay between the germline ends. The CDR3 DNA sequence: TGTGCCAGCAGTTTAGCCGAAGGTTCACCCCTCCACTTT. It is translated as CASSLAEGSPLHF.

In DNA, the CDR3 is TGTGCCAGTTCTCCCGGGACTAGGGGGGGGGATGAGCAGTTCTTC. Protein product: CASSPGTRGGDEQFF. The J gene is TRBJ2-1, the V gene TRBV12-3 or TRBV12-4; 8 nucleotides align to TRBD2. This CDR3 comprises 15 residues. V dropped 9 bases and J dropped 8; count of bases not matched to a gene: 15.

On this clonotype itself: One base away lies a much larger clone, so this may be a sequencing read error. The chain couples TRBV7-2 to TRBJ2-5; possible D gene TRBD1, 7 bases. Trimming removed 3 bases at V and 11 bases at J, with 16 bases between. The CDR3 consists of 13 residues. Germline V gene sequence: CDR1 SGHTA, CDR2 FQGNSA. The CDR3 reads CASSFRGDSPQYF. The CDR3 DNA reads TGTGCCAGCAGCTTTAGGGGGGACAGTCCACAGTACTTC.

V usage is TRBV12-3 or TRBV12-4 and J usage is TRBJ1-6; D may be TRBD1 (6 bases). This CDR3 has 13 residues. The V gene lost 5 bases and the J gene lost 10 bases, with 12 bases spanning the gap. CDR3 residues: CASSPGVESPLHF. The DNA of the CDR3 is TGTGCCAGCAGTCCAGGGGTCGAATCACCCCTCCACTTT.

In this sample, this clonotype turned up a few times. The chain's CDR3 is CSARDWTGEAFF. CDR3 DNA: TGCAGTGCTAGAGATTGGACAGGTGAAGCTTTCTTT. V is TRBV20-1 and J is TRBJ1-1, with 7 bases identical to TRBD1. The CDR3 is made up of 12 amino acids. Germline V gives CDR1 DFQATT, CDR2 SNEGSKA (reference sequence). J was trimmed by 7 bases and V by 0 bases; bases with no gene match: 2.

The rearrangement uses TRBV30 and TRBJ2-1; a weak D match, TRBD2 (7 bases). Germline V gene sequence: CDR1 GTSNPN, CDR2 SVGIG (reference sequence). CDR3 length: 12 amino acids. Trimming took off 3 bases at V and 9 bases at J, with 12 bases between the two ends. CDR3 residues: CAWRRGGREQFF. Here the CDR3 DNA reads TGTGCCTGGAGGAGGGGGGGCCGTGAGCAGTTCTTC. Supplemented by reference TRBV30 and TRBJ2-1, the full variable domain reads SQTIHQWPATLVQPVGSPLSLECTVEGTSNPNLYWYRQAAGRGLQLLFYSVGIGQISSEVPQNLSASRPQDRQFILSSKKLLLSDSGFYLCAWRRGGREQFFGPGTRLTVL.

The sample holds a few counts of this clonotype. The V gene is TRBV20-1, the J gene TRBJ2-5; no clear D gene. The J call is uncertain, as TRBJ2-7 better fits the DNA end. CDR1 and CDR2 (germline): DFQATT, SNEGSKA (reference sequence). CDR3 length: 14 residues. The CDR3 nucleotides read TGCAGTGCTAGACCGACCCCCCCAAGGTACGAGCAGTACTTC. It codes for CSARPTPPRYEQYF.

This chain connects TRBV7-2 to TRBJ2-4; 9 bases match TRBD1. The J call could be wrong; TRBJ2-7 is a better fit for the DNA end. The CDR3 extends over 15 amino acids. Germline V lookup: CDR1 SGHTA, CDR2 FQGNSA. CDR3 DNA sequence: TGTGCCAGCAGCTCCCACAGGGGGCAAGGGTTCGAGCAGTACTTC. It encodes CASSSHRGQGFEQYF.

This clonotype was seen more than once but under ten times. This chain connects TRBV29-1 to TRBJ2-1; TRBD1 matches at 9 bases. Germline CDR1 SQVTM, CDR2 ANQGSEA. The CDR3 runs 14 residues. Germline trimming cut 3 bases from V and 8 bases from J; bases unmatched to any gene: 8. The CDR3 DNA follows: TGCAGCGTTGATGGCGACAGGGGGTTGGATGAGCAGTTCTTC. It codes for CSVDGDRGLDEQFF.

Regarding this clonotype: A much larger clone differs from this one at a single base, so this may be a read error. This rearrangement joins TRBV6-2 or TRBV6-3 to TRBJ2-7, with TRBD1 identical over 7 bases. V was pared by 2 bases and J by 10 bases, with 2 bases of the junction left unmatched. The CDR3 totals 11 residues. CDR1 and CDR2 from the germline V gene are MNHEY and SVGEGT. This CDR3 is CASSYGDSQYF. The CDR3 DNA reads TGTGCCAGCAGTTACGGGGACAGTCAGTACTTC.

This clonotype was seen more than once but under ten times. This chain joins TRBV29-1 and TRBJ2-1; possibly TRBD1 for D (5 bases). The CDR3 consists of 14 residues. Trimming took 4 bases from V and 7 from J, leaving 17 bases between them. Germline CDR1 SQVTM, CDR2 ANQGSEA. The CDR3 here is CSVGRDREANEQFF. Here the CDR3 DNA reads TGCAGCGTTGGCCGAGACAGAGAAGCAAATGAGCAGTTCTTC.

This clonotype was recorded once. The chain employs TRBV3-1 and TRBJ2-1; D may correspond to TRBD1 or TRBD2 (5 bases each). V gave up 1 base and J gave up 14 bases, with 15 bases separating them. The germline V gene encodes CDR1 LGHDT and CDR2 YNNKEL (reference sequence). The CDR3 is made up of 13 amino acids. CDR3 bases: TGTGCCAGCAGCCAAGCTGGGGGTGGACTTAAGTTCTTC. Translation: CASSQAGGGLKFF.

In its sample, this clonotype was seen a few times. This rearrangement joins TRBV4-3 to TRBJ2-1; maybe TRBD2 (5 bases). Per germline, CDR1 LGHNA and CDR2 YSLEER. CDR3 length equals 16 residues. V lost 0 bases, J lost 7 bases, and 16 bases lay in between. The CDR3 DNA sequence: TGCGCCAGCAGCCAAGAACGGGGTGGGCTAGCAAATGAGCAGTTCTTC. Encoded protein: CASSQERGGLANEQFF.

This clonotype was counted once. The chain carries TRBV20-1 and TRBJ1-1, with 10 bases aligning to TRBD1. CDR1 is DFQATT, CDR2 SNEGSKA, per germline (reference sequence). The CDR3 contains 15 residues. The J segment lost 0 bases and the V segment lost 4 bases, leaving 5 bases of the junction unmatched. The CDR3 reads CSAIPGQGLNTEAFF. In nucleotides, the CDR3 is TGCAGTGCTATTCCGGGACAGGGGCTGAACACTGAAGCTTTCTTT.

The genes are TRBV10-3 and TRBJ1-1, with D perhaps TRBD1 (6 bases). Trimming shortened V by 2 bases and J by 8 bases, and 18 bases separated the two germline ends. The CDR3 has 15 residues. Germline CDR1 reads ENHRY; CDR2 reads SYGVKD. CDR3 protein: CAISERGGSNHEAFF. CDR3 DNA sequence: TGTGCCATCAGTGAGAGGGGGGGCTCCAACCACGAAGCTTTCTTT.

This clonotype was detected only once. CDR3: CASSGGSGFETQYF. The CDR3 nucleotides are TGTGCCAGCAGTGGGGGATCGGGTTTTGAGACCCAGTACTTC. This rearrangement joins TRBV25-1 to TRBJ2-5, with D unresolved. V was pared by 4 bases and J by 5 bases, with 14 bases between. Looked up from germline, CDR1 is MGHDK and CDR2 is SYGVNS. This CDR3 has 14 residues.

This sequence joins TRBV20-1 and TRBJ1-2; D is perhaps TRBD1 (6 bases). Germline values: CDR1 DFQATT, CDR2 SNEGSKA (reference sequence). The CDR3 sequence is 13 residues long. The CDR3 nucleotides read TGCAGCCAAGGGGGGGGGGCGGGCTATGGCTACACCTTC. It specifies CSQGGGAGYGYTF.

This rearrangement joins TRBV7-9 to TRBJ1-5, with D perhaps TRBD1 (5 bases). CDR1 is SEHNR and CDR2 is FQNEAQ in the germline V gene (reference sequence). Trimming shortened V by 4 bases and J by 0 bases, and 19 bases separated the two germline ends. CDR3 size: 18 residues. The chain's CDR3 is CASSSDSPPFYSNQPQHF. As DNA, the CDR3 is TGTGCCAGCAGCTCTGACAGTCCTCCTTTTTATAGCAATCAGCCCCAGCATTTT.